Below are 28 T cell receptor beta chains sequenced from a single sample in a study of blood T cell repertoires in COVID-19. Profiling relied on immunoSEQ multiplex PCR, and the TCRdb table lists in-frame clones only, not all of them. The sample yields over 150,000 clones, about 74% seen once. Sequenced sample: peripheral blood. These TCRs come from a man aged 60 to 69 with acute or convalescent COVID-19.

The chain links TRBV10-3 to TRBJ2-2; 11 nucleotides agree with TRBD1. Germline V gene sequence: CDR1 ENHRY, CDR2 SYGVKD. V shed 2 bases and J 7 bases; nucleotides not matched to a gene: 3. This CDR3 is 15 amino acids long. The CDR3 nucleotides are TGTGCCATCAGTGAGGGACAGGGGGCGGTCGGGGAGCTGTTTTTT. This gives the protein CAISEGQGAVGELFF.

This rearrangement joins TRBV24-1 to TRBJ1-2; D possibly corresponds to TRBD1 (6 bases). Germline CDR1 is KGHDR and CDR2 is SFDVKD. The CDR3 is 12 amino acids. V lost 4 bases to trimming and J lost 7 bases, with 9 bases between them. The CDR3 is CATSDQGSGYTF. DNA for the CDR3: TGTGCCACCAGTGACCAGGGGAGTGGCTACACCTTC.

This chain links TRBV7-2 with TRBJ1-2; a weak D match, TRBD1 (5 bases). Germline lookup yields CDR1 SGHTA and CDR2 FQGNSA. CDR3 length: 14 amino acids. V dropped 1 base and J dropped 4 bases, with 10 bases sitting between them. CDR3 sequence (DNA): TGTGCCAGCAGCTTAGGTACAGACAGCTATGGCTACACCTTC. Protein product: CASSLGTDSYGYTF.

The V gene is TRBV6-6, the J gene TRBJ1-6; D is uncertain. CDR1 is MNHNY and CDR2 is SVGAGI in the germline V gene (reference sequence). With 2 bases removed from V and 10 bases from J, the gap between germline ends came to 12 bases. The CDR3 sequence is 14 residues long. Here the CDR3 reads CASSYGRRGSPLHF. CDR3 DNA sequence: TGTGCCAGCAGTTACGGGCGGCGGGGATCACCCCTCCACTTT.

This clone occurred once. V gene TRBV30 combines with J gene TRBJ1-4, with D uncertain. Germline-derived CDR1 and CDR2 are GTSNPN and SVGIG (reference sequence). The CDR3 is 14 amino acids. V was pared by 2 bases and J by 7 bases, with 14 bases between. CDR3 protein: CAWSRTVAGEKLFF. For the CDR3, the DNA is TGTGCCTGGAGTAGGACCGTCGCGGGTGAAAAACTGTTTTTT.

This clone has only a few counts. This chain links TRBV28 with TRBJ2-7; TRBD1 agrees at 8 bases. The CDR3 runs 14 residues. Germline trimming cut 7 bases from V and 0 bases from J; bases unmatched to any gene: 5. In germline, CDR1 is MDHEN, CDR2 SYDVKM. Written as DNA, the CDR3 is TGTGCCAGCACCGGACAGGGCAACTCCTACGAGCAGTACTTC. It encodes CASTGQGNSYEQYF.

The chain has TRBV6-5 and TRBJ1-5; 8 positions agree with TRBD1. V dropped 6 bases and J dropped 3; count of bases not matched to a gene: 7. CDR1 and CDR2 from the germline V gene are MNHEY and SVGAGI. CDR3 length: 15 amino acids. This CDR3 reads CASRPGQGFNQPQHF. The CDR3 coding sequence is TGTGCCAGCAGACCCGGACAGGGATTCAATCAGCCCCAGCATTTT.

This chain connects TRBV19 to TRBJ1-6, with D perhaps matching TRBD1 (6 bases). Germline lookup yields CDR1 LNHDA and CDR2 SQIVND (reference sequence). Trimming took 5 bases from V and 10 from J, leaving 21 bases between them. The CDR3 length is 16 residues. The CDR3 region has the DNA TGTGCCAGTAGTCGCCCTCCGGGACAAGGCGAGTCACCCCTCCACTTT. Amino acid sequence: CASSRPPGQGESPLHF.

This sequence joins TRBV19 and TRBJ1-3; D is ambiguous. Germline CDR1 reads LNHDA; CDR2 reads SQIVND (reference sequence). V lost 3 bases and J lost 1, with 10 bases in between. The CDR3 runs 15 residues. CDR3 region: CASSIGSQSGNTIYF. CDR3 sequence (DNA): TGTGCCAGTAGTATCGGCTCACAGTCTGGAAACACCATATATTTT.

This chain links TRBV19 with TRBJ1-1; D is possibly TRBD1 (5 bases). V was clipped by 7 bases and J by 7 bases, with 16 bases between them. The CDR3 runs to 13 residues. Germline CDR1 and CDR2: LNHDA and SQIVND (reference sequence). CDR3 sequence (DNA): TGTGCCAGTACCCCGGGACTCGGCGATGAAGCTTTCTTT. Translation gives CASTPGLGDEAFF. The full variable domain, completed using reference TRBV19 and TRBJ1-1, is DGGITQSPKYLFRKEGQNVTLSCEQNLNHDAMYWYRQDPGQGLRLIYYSQIVNDFQKGDIAEGYSVSREKKESFPLTVTSAQKNPTAFYLCASTPGLGDEAFFGQGTRLTVV.

J is TRBJ2-7 and V is TRBV25-1, with TRBD1 matching 7 bases. CDR1 and CDR2 from the germline V gene are MGHDK and SYGVNS. The CDR3 is 14 amino acids. With V trimmed by 6 bases and J by 8 bases, 13 bases remained unmatched. As DNA, the CDR3 is TGTGCCAGCAGGGAACCGGGACAGACGGAACAGCAGTACTTC. This gives the protein CASREPGQTEQQYF.

V gene TRBV3-1 (or the pseudogene TRBV3-2) combines with J gene TRBJ1-2, with TRBD1 matching 7 bases. The CDR3 has 14 amino acids. The trim removed 5 bases at V and 4 bases at J, leaving 7 bases unmatched. CDR1 is LGHDT, CDR2 YNNKEL, per germline (reference sequence). The CDR3 loop is CASSYLRDSYGYTF. In nucleotides, the CDR3 is TGTGCCAGCAGCTATCTCCGGGACAGCTATGGCTACACCTTC.

Only a few counts were recorded for this clone. This chain connects TRBV9 to TRBJ1-3, with 8 bases matching TRBD1. The CDR3 spans 17 residues. J gave up 0 bases and V 4 bases, and 9 bases lay outside the gene matches. Germline CDR1 and CDR2: SGDLS and YYNGEE. CDR3 region: CASSSWDRLISGNTIYF. The CDR3, as DNA: TGTGCCAGCAGCTCCTGGGACAGGCTGATCTCTGGAAACACCATATATTTT. Looking up the rest from reference TRBV9 and TRBJ1-3 gives the full variable domain: DSGVTQTPKHLITATGQRVTLRCSPRSGDLSVYWYQQSLDQGLQFLIQYYNGEERAKGNILERFSAQQFPDLHSELNLSSLELGDSALYFCASSSWDRLISGNTIYFGEGSWLTVV.

This clone was counted a few times. The chain links TRBV5-4 to TRBJ2-5, with 12 bases matching TRBD2. The germline V gene encodes CDR1 SGHNT and CDR2 YYREEE (reference sequence). V was clipped by 2 bases and J by 3 bases; unmatched bases: 2. This CDR3 has 15 amino acids. This CDR3 reads CASSLLAGGKETQYF. CDR3 sequence (DNA): TGTGCCAGCAGCTTACTAGCGGGGGGCAAAGAGACCCAGTACTTC.

The chain carries TRBV25-1 and TRBJ1-4; 8 nucleotides align to TRBD1. Germline CDR1 reads MGHDK; CDR2 reads SYGVNS. The CDR3 consists of 17 residues. V shed 5 bases and J 0 bases; nucleotides not matched to a gene: 8. The CDR3 protein is CASSTDREGATNEKLFF. The CDR3 nucleotides read TGTGCCAGCAGTACGGACAGGGAGGGAGCAACTAATGAAAAACTGTTTTTT. Supplemented by reference TRBV25-1 and TRBJ1-4, the full variable domain reads EADIYQTPRYLVIGTGKKITLECSQTMGHDKMYWYQQDPGMELHLIHYSYGVNSTEKGDLSSESTVSRIRTEHFPLTLESARPSHTSQYLCASSTDREGATNEKLFFGSGTQLSVL.

The chain combines TRBV24-1 with TRBJ2-3, with unresolved D. V was shortened by 4 bases and J by 0 bases, with 7 bases between the two germline ends. The CDR3 sequence is 14 residues long. CDR1 and CDR2 (germline): KGHDR, SFDVKD. CDR3 sequence (DNA): TGTGCCACCAGTGACTACCGGAGCACAGATACGCAGTATTTT. It encodes CATSDYRSTDTQYF.

The chain has TRBV19 and TRBJ2-6; 7 bases map to TRBD1. Germline CDR1 reads LNHDA; CDR2 reads SQIVND (reference sequence). CDR3 length: 15 residues. The V and J ends lost 10 bases and 2 bases, in that order; junction bases with no gene match: 8. CDR3 sequence: CATLAGGTGANVLTF. CDR3 nucleotides: TGTGCCACCCTCGCAGGGGGAACTGGGGCCAACGTCCTGACTTTC.

The rearrangement joins TRBV6-5 to TRBJ2-7; TRBD1 matches 7 bases. With 10 bases clipped from V and 2 bases from J, the junction kept 8 bases outside the gene matches. In germline, CDR1 is MNHEY, CDR2 SVGAGI. This CDR3 contains 13 residues. The CDR3 spells CATTRDSTYEQYF. In DNA form, the CDR3 reads TGTGCCACAACCCGGGACAGTACCTACGAGCAGTACTTC.

The V call is TRBV19, the J call TRBJ1-1; maybe TRBD1 (5 bases). V was clipped by 3 bases and J by 1 base, with 9 bases between them. The CDR3 covers 14 residues. CDR1 and CDR2 from the germline V gene are LNHDA and SQIVND (reference sequence). CDR3 protein: CASSIGAGNTEAFF. Here the CDR3 DNA reads TGTGCCAGTAGTATTGGGGCAGGGAACACTGAAGCTTTCTTT.

This clone was observed a single time. The chain couples TRBV19 to TRBJ1-4; TRBD1 agrees at 10 bases. From germline, CDR1 is LNHDA and CDR2 SQIVND (reference sequence). The CDR3 sequence is 15 residues long. Trimming at V came to 3 bases and at J to 7 bases, leaving 5 bases not matched to a gene. The CDR3 here is CASSMRDRGSEKLFF. The DNA for the CDR3 is TGTGCCAGTAGTATGAGGGACAGGGGTAGTGAAAAACTGTTTTTT.

V is TRBV12-3 or TRBV12-4 and J is TRBJ2-2; no clear D. This CDR3 contains 11 residues. Trimming took 6 bases from V and 7 from J, leaving 6 bases between them. CDR3 in amino acids: CASSPSGELFF. The CDR3 DNA reads as TGTGCCAGCAGCCCCAGCGGGGAGCTGTTTTTT.

This clone was seen a handful of times. V usage is TRBV6-4 and J usage is TRBJ2-5, with 10 bases aligning to TRBD2. The CDR3 is 17 residues long. J gave up 2 bases and V 0 bases, and 6 bases lay outside the gene matches. Germline V gives CDR1 MRHNA, CDR2 SNTAGT. In nucleotides, the CDR3 is TGTGCCAGCAGTGACTCAACTAGCGGGGCTATACAAGAGACCCAGTACTTC. This sequence encodes CASSDSTSGAIQETQYF.

The chain recombines TRBV6-2 or TRBV6-3 with TRBJ1-6; D is possibly TRBD1 (5 bases). The CDR3 is 15 residues long. V lost 0 bases and J 8 bases, leaving 11 bases between the germline ends. The V gene's germline CDR1 is MNHEY and CDR2 SVGEGT. The CDR3, as DNA: TGTGCCAGCAGTTACTCGGACATATACTATTCACCCCTCCACTTT. As protein: CASSYSDIYYSPLHF.

The chain is built from TRBV11-2 and TRBJ2-2; TRBD2 might be the D (5 bases). The V end lost 8 bases, the J end lost 3 bases, and 16 bases lay between the germline ends. The CDR3 has 15 amino acids. Germline values: CDR1 SGHAT, CDR2 FQNNGV. As DNA, the CDR3 is TGTGCCAGCCCCCCCACGGGGAGACACACCGGGGAGCTGTTTTTT. Translated: CASPPTGRHTGELFF.

This clone was detected a few times. The chain couples TRBV24-1 to TRBJ2-1; 12 nucleotides match TRBD1. J gave up 0 bases and V 3 bases, and 5 bases lay outside the gene matches. The CDR3 is 18 amino acids. Germline-derived CDR1 and CDR2 are KGHDR and SFDVKD. Written as DNA, the CDR3 is TGTGCCACCAGTGATGGGACAGGGGGCTATCGCTCCTACAATGAGCAGTTCTTC. Its translation is CATSDGTGGYRSYNEQFF.

The V and J genes are TRBV5-4 and TRBJ1-3; D is undetermined. The CDR3 spans 16 residues. V was trimmed by 0 bases and J by 0 bases, leaving 10 bases between them. Germline CDR1 SGHNT, CDR2 YYREEE (reference sequence). CDR3 sequence (DNA): TGTGCCAGCAGCTTGGGTGGCCGGAGCTCTGGAAACACCATATATTTT. The encoded protein is CASSLGGRSSGNTIYF.

The rearrangement joins TRBV14 to TRBJ1-2; unclear D gene. V lost 1 base, J lost 2 bases, and 8 bases lay in between. Germline V gene lookup returns CDR1 SGHDN and CDR2 FVKESK. The CDR3 loop spans 14 amino acids. CDR3 DNA sequence: TGTGCCAGCAGCCAAGTTGGAGGGAACTATGGCTACACCTTC. This sequence encodes CASSQVGGNYGYTF.

The chain links TRBV9 to TRBJ1-2; 10 nucleotides align to TRBD1. The CDR3 runs 17 residues. From germline, CDR1 is SGDLS and CDR2 YYNGEE. After removal of 3 bases from V and 0 bases from J, the junction contained 8 bases not matched to a gene. The CDR3 protein is CASSDPRDRGSNYGYTF. CDR3 nucleotides: TGTGCCAGCAGCGACCCCCGGGACAGGGGTTCTAACTATGGCTACACCTTC. The full variable domain, its missing parts supplied by reference TRBV9 and TRBJ1-2, is DSGVTQTPKHLITATGQRVTLRCSPRSGDLSVYWYQQSLDQGLQFLIQYYNGEERAKGNILERFSAQQFPDLHSELNLSSLELGDSALYFCASSDPRDRGSNYGYTFGSGTRLTVV.